The next 23 T cell receptor beta chains were all read from a single sample in a study of blood T cell repertoires in COVID-19. Here immunoSEQ multiplex PCR was the method, and the copy in TCRdb shows in-frame clones only, minus some. The top ten clones hold about 6.4% of a sample with about 62,000 clones, over 60% of them seen once. What was sequenced was peripheral blood. The receptors here all came from a woman aged 45-65 years with active or convalescent COVID-19.

The chain is built from TRBV6-5 and TRBJ1-2, with TRBD1 matching over 7 bases. Germline lookup yields CDR1 MNHEY and CDR2 SVGAGI. The CDR3 extends over 14 amino acids. Germline trimming cut 5 bases from V and 6 bases from J; bases unmatched to any gene: 9. This CDR3 reads CASSRSTGVDGYTF. The CDR3 region has the DNA TGTGCCAGCAGTCGCAGTACAGGGGTCGATGGCTACACCTTC.

This CDR3 is CAWRAPGQGGQPQHF. The CDR3 DNA sequence: TGTGCCTGGAGGGCCCCAGGACAGGGCGGTCAGCCCCAGCATTTT. This chain links TRBV30 with TRBJ1-5; TRBD1 agrees at 8 bases. V shed 3 bases, J shed 6 bases, and the junction held 10 bases outside the gene matches. Germline V gene sequence: CDR1 GTSNPN, CDR2 SVGIG (reference sequence). There are 15 residues in the CDR3.

The rearrangement uses TRBV12-3 or TRBV12-4 and TRBJ1-1; TRBD1 might be the D (6 bases). This CDR3 has 13 amino acids. V lost 4 bases, J lost 4 bases, and 10 bases lay in between. CDR3 DNA sequence: TGTGCCAGCAGTTCTACAGGGAGCACTGAAGCTTTCTTT. Translated, it gives CASSSTGSTEAFF.

This clone was counted a few times. The chain combines TRBV29-1 with TRBJ2-7, with a possible D match to TRBD2 (6 bases). Trimming removed 8 bases from V and 5 bases from J, with 19 bases in between. The germline V gene has CDR1 SQVTM and CDR2 ANQGSEA. This CDR3 has 13 amino acids. The CDR3 here is CSTSRGTADEQYF. In DNA form, the CDR3 reads TGCAGCACCTCGCGGGGCACGGCCGACGAGCAGTACTTC.

In its sample, this clone was seen a few times. The chain carries TRBV4-1 and TRBJ1-2, with D perhaps TRBD1 (5 bases). Germline-derived CDR1 and CDR2 are MGHRA and YSYEKL. The length of the CDR3 is 14 residues. The germline V and J ends were trimmed by 0 bases and 3 bases, with 8 bases remaining between them. In DNA form, the CDR3 reads TGCGCCAGCAGCCAAGATTCAGGGTACTATGGCTACACCTTC. Translated: CASSQDSGYYGYTF.

This sequence joins TRBV6-2 or TRBV6-3 and TRBJ1-6; 7 bases are a match to TRBD1. V dropped 6 bases and J dropped 0; count of bases not matched to a gene: 14. Germline V CDR1 and CDR2: MNHEY, SVGEGT. This CDR3 is 19 amino acids long. The CDR3 region has the DNA TGTGCCAGCAGCGACGACCTATGGACAGGCAACTCCTATAATTCACCCCTCCACTTT. It encodes CASSDDLWTGNSYNSPLHF.

The genes are TRBV30 and TRBJ2-1; 10 nucleotides line up with TRBD2. The CDR3 extends over 14 amino acids. The ends lost 2 bases at V and 4 bases at J; junction bases unmatched: 2. Germline assignment: CDR1 GTSNPN and CDR2 SVGIG (reference sequence). The CDR3, as DNA: TGTGCCTGGAGTCCTAGCGGGAGTTACAATGAGCAGTTCTTC. It is translated as CAWSPSGSYNEQFF.

V usage is TRBV6-6 and J usage is TRBJ1-2; the D is unclear. CDR3 length: 13 amino acids. In germline, CDR1 is MNHNY, CDR2 SVGAGI (reference sequence). Trimming took off 5 bases at V and 8 bases at J, with 15 bases between the two ends. This CDR3 is CASSRNLSCGYTF. The CDR3 DNA is TGTGCCAGCAGTCGGAACCTGAGCTGCGGCTACACCTTC.

The V and J genes are TRBV3-1 (or the pseudogene TRBV3-2) and TRBJ1-3; TRBD1 agrees at 9 bases. The germline CDR1 and CDR2 sequences are LGHDT and YNNKEL (reference sequence). CDR3 size: 16 residues. V shed 4 bases and J 4 bases; nucleotides not matched to a gene: 8. This chain's CDR3 is CASSRRTGGDGNTIYF. The CDR3 coding sequence is TGTGCCAGCAGCCGTAGAACAGGGGGCGACGGAAACACCATATATTTT.

This clone was seen a handful of times. This chain uses TRBV29-1 with TRBJ1-2; 9 bases are a match to TRBD1. V was clipped by 7 bases and J by 8 bases; unmatched bases: 5. CDR1 and CDR2 from the germline V gene are SQVTM and ANQGSEA. This CDR3 region has 11 residues. In nucleotides, the CDR3 is TGCAGCGATAGGACAGGGGACGGCTACACCTTC. Its translation is CSDRTGDGYTF.

The gene calls are TRBV19 and TRBJ1-4; no reliable D call. This CDR3 has 13 residues. The V end lost 4 bases, the J end lost 11 bases, and 14 bases lay between the germline ends. Germline lookup yields CDR1 LNHDA and CDR2 SQIVND (reference sequence). The CDR3 loop is CASSTMPLYKLFF. CDR3 nucleotide sequence: TGTGCCAGTAGTACTATGCCCCTGTACAAACTGTTTTTT.

The chain carries TRBV10-3 and TRBJ1-2; 8 bases map to TRBD1. Germline CDR1 and CDR2: ENHRY and SYGVKD. Losses at the gene ends were 4 bases for V and 4 bases for J; bases not matched to a gene: 11. The CDR3 is 16 amino acids. The CDR3 here is CAISALAGTGVYGYTF. Written as DNA, the CDR3 is TGTGCCATCAGTGCCCTTGCCGGGACAGGAGTCTATGGCTACACCTTC.

V is TRBV5-4 and J is TRBJ2-5; D is perhaps TRBD1 (5 bases). CDR1 is SGHNT and CDR2 is YYREEE in the germline V gene (reference sequence). The CDR3 length is 14 residues. V was trimmed by 3 bases and J by 4 bases, leaving 13 bases between them. The CDR3 nucleotides are TGTGCCAGCAGCTCCGGACAAACGAGAGAGACCCAGTACTTC. This encodes CASSSGQTRETQYF.

The genes are TRBV6-4 and TRBJ2-7, with TRBD2 matching over 12 bases. This CDR3 is built from 16 residues. V lost 5 bases to trimming and J lost 3 bases; unmatched junction nucleotides: 8. CDR1 and CDR2 from the germline V gene are MRHNA and SNTAGT. The CDR3 region has the DNA TGTGCCAGCAGTACCCGACTAGCGGGAGAGTTCTACGAGCAGTACTTC. Residues: CASSTRLAGEFYEQYF.

The genes are TRBV11-2 and TRBJ2-7; 9 positions agree with TRBD2. The length of the CDR3 is 17 residues. The trim removed 5 bases at V and 1 base at J, leaving 12 bases unmatched. Germline lookup yields CDR1 SGHAT and CDR2 FQNNGV. This CDR3 reads CASSPLNRGRGSYEQYF. For the CDR3, the DNA is TGTGCCAGCAGCCCCCTAAATCGCGGGAGGGGATCCTACGAGCAGTACTTC. Based on the CDR3 plus reference TRBV11-2 and TRBJ2-7, the full variable domain is EAGVAQSPRYKIIEKRQSVAFWCNPISGHATLYWYQQILGQGPKLLIQFQNNGVVDDSQLPKDRFSAERLKGVDSTLKIQPAKLEDSAVYLCASSPLNRGRGSYEQYFGPGTRLTVT.

The CDR3 DNA reads as TGTGCCAGCAGCTTAGCCCTAGGACAGGCGGAGGGAGCTTTCTTT. Protein: CASSLALGQAEGAFF. This chain connects TRBV7-9 to TRBJ1-1; 7 nucleotides match TRBD1. From germline, CDR1 is SEHNR and CDR2 FQNEAQ (reference sequence). The CDR3 contains 15 residues. Trimming took 0 bases from V and 10 from J; bases not matched to a gene: 11.

The chain links TRBV5-1 to TRBJ1-1; 8 bases line up with TRBD1. The J segment lost 6 bases and the V segment lost 4 bases, leaving 8 bases of the junction unmatched. The germline CDR1 and CDR2 sequences are SGHRS and YFSETQ. This CDR3 has 14 residues. The CDR3 DNA reads TGCGCCAGCAGCCCCGTAAGGGGACAGGCTGAAGCTTTCTTT. This sequence encodes CASSPVRGQAEAFF.

The rearrangement links TRBV7-9 to TRBJ1-5; D is uncertain. With 1 base removed from V and 0 bases from J, the gap between germline ends came to 7 bases. The CDR3 is 15 amino acids. CDR1 SEHNR and CDR2 FQNEAQ come from the germline V gene (reference sequence). The CDR3 protein is CASSLDGGSNQPQHF. CDR3 nucleotide sequence: TGTGCCAGCAGCTTAGACGGAGGTAGCAATCAGCCCCAGCATTTT.

A few counts support this clone. The rearrangement joins TRBV6-5 to TRBJ2-2, with a possible D match to TRBD2 (7 bases). CDR1 and CDR2 (germline): MNHEY, SVGAGI. The CDR3 runs to 15 residues. The V end lost 8 bases, the J end lost 6 bases, and 19 bases lay between the germline ends. The DNA for the CDR3 is TGTGCCAGCCGGGGTCGGGGGGCAGTCGCCGGGGAGCTGTTTTTT. Translation: CASRGRGAVAGELFF.

The rearrangement joins TRBV20-1 to TRBJ1-1; the D gene is possibly TRBD1 (5 bases). V was clipped by 6 bases and J by 8 bases, with 10 bases between them. Germline V CDR1 and CDR2: DFQATT, SNEGSKA (reference sequence). This CDR3 region has 10 residues. As DNA, the CDR3 is TGCAGTGCCCTACGGGGGGAAGCTTTCTTT. Translating gives CSALRGEAFF.

The table lists this clone with a few counts. J is TRBJ2-1 and V is TRBV19; D perhaps matches TRBD2 (5 bases). Germline values: CDR1 LNHDA, CDR2 SQIVND (reference sequence). Trimming stripped 7 bases from V and 9 bases from J, with 25 bases between. This CDR3 contains 16 residues. The CDR3 coding sequence is TGTGCCAGTACCGACCGTTTCGAGGGAGTCTTGGGTGAGCAGTTCTTC. Its protein product is CASTDRFEGVLGEQFF.

On this clone itself: The same CDR3 also results from other DNA sequences found in this sample. This chain joins TRBV6-2 or TRBV6-3 and TRBJ2-5; D might be TRBD1 (5 bases). Germline V gene lookup returns CDR1 MNHEY and CDR2 SVGEGT. CDR3 length equals 12 residues. The ends were cut back, 6 bases at V and 6 bases at J, with 11 bases in the middle. The CDR3 DNA sequence: TGTGCCAGCAGCCTCCAGGGCCAGACCCAGTACTTC. Translated, it gives CASSLQGQTQYF.

The chain carries TRBV6-4 and TRBJ1-1, with a possible D match to TRBD1 (5 bases). The germline gives CDR1 MRHNA, CDR2 SNTAGT. CDR3 length: 15 residues. Trimming took off 6 bases at V and 1 base at J, with 15 bases between the two ends. CDR3 loop: CASRLARVGNTEAFF. CDR3 nucleotide sequence: TGTGCCAGCAGACTCGCCAGGGTAGGGAACACTGAAGCTTTCTTT.